This T cell receptor beta chain was observed in a study of beta chain features in type 1 diabetes. CDR1 and CDR2 from the germline V gene are SQVTM and ANQGSEA. Trimming removed 2 bases from V and 0 bases from J, with 7 bases in between. CDR3 length equals 13 residues. TCRB transcripts that were expressed got sequenced, as all of the isolated RNA had been reverse transcribed. Only in-frame clones appear in the TCRdb table, and some are missing; sequencing was by immunoSEQ multiplex PCR. This table has about 240,000 clones, 27% appearing once. This sequence joins TRBV29-1 and TRBJ1-1; D remains unclear. The specimen was central memory CD4+ T cells from blood. The receptor's source is a man aged 30 to 39 in good health. In nucleotides, the CDR3 is TGCAGCGTTGAATCGAACCTGAACACTGAAGCTTTCTTT. Translated, it gives CSVESNLNTEAFF. Drawing the rest from reference TRBV29-1 and TRBJ1-1, the complete variable domain is SAVISQKPSRDICQRGTSLTIQCQVDSQVTMMFWYRQQPGQSLTLIATANQGSEATYESGFVIDKFPISRPNLTFSTLTVSNMSPEDSSIYLCSVESNLNTEAFFGQGTRLTVV.